Sequencing of this T cell receptor beta chain was carried out in a study of blood T cells in healthy people across ages. Points from the study as a whole: Naive T cell percentage strongly correlated with TCR beta diversity. Diversity estimates from one million T cells were considered underestimates.

As for this clonotype: The antigen is not known.

Trimming removed 1 base at V and 4 bases at J, with 10 bases between. The CDR3 extends over 15 amino acids. CDR1 is MGHRA and CDR2 is YSYEKL in the germline V gene. A sample-barcoded 5' primer and a J-beta primer mix were used in a second PCR of roughly 7 to 11 cycles. TCRdb itself ran the 5' RACE reads through MiXCR, one entry per CDR3 protein. There are hundreds of thousands of distinct CDR3 sequences in the sample; under 65% occur only once, and roughly 13% lies in the top ten. Sequenced input: blood. The sequence derives from a woman of 80 years or more in good health. The V and J genes are TRBV4-1 and TRBJ1-4; D uncertain. The CDR3 DNA is TGCGCCAGCAGCCAAGTCGGGGTTATTAATGAAAAACTGTTTTTT. It codes for CASSQVGVINEKLFF.